The sequence of this TCR beta chain was determined in a study of shared clonotypes between healthy human individuals. Study outcomes and limitations: Rarefaction indicated that sorted-subset sequencing remained incomplete although depth was large.

The CDR3 extends over 12 amino acids. V lost 8 bases, J lost 9 bases, and 14 bases lay in between. Germline CDR1 and CDR2: SNHLY and FYNNEI. Clones were sequenced by immunoSEQ multiplex PCR, and TCRdb holds only the in-frame ones, with some missing. The sample holds 2.3 million or so clones, just over 90% seen once. About this clone: Its antigen is currently unknown.

The sample taken for sequencing was naive CD4+ T cells from PBMCs. Specified subset: CD45RA+ positively selected. The chain employs TRBV2 and TRBJ2-1; D is possibly TRBD2 (5 bases). This TCR derives from a man aged 18 to 30 in good health. Some clones in this sample may be carry-over from other donors' samples. The CDR3 DNA follows: TGTGCCAGCTCTCGGACTGGCAGTGAGCAGTTCTTC. It is translated as CASSRTGSEQFF.